These T cell receptor beta chains were read from a single sample in a study of Ad26.COV2.S vaccination and SARS-CoV-2 variants. Assay used: immunoSEQ multiplex PCR; TCRdb lists only in-frame clones, some missing. The sample carries about 350,000 clones, roughly 81% recorded once. This material consisted of peripheral blood, taken in a trial of Ad26.COV2.S vaccine versus placebo. The receptors were gathered from a person between 18 and 59 years old who received the Ad26.COV2.S COVID-19 vaccine or a placebo. The CDR3 runs from the conserved cysteine through the conserved F or W. The D gene is left open where the match is weak.

>TRBJ2-2|TRBV10-3|NA
CAISESAGIRELFF
TGTGCCATCAGTGAGTCGGCAGGGATCAGGGAGCTGTTTTTT
>TRBJ2-7|TRBV7-2|NA
CASSLDPFSSYEQYF
TGTGCCAGCAGTTTAGACCCTTTTAGCTCCTACGAGCAGTACTTC
>TRBJ1-1|TRBV7-2|NA
CASSPRVGGNTEAFF
TGTGCCAGCAGCCCCCGGGTAGGCGGGAACACTGAAGCTTTCTTT
>TRBJ2-6|TRBV4-3|NA
CASSLGGAGANVLTF
TGCGCCAGCAGCCTTGGCGGGGCTGGGGCCAACGTCCTGACTTTC
>TRBJ2-5|TRBV27|TRBD2
CASSTSSGRGSETQYF
TGTGCCAGCAGTACCTCTAGCGGGAGAGGGTCGGAGACCCAGTACTTC
>TRBJ2-1|TRBV5-1|NA
CASSTPEWGEQFF
TGCGCCAGCTCGACCCCAGAGTGGGGTGAGCAGTTCTTC
>TRBJ1-1|TRBV19|NA
CASTNRVNTEAFF
TGTGCCAGTACTAATAGGGTGAACACTGAAGCTTTCTTT
>TRBJ2-5|TRBV29-1|NA
CSVDAQAAFETQYF
TGCAGCGTTGATGCCCAGGCGGCTTTTGAGACCCAGTACTTC
>TRBJ1-3|TRBV9|NA
CASSPMGAGNTIYF
TGTGCCAGCAGCCCCATGGGTGCTGGAAACACCATATATTTT
>TRBJ2-5|TRBV9|NA
CASSEPGRGRETQYF
TGTGCCAGCAGCGAACCCGGTCGGGGCCGAGAGACCCAGTACTTC
>TRBJ2-1|TRBV6-4|TRBD1
CASSVTGTGVFGSYNEQFF
TGTGCCAGCAGTGTCACCGGGACAGGGGTTTTCGGTTCCTACAATGAGCAGTTCTTC
>TRBJ2-3|TRBV6-5|TRBD1
CARRRKGAAIDTQYF
TGTGCCAGAAGACGAAAGGGGGCGGCAATCGATACGCAGTATTTT